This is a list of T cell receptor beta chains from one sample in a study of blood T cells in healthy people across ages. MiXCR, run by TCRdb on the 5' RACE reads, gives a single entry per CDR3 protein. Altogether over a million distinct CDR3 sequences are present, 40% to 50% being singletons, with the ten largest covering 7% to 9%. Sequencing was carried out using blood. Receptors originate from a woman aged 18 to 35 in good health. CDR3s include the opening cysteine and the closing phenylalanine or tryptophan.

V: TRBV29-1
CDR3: CSVEDPHRGDYGYTF

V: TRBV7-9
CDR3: CAIRTLGNTEAFF

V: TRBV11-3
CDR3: CASSFSGQGAADTQYF

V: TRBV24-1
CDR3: CATSDVGAGANVLTF

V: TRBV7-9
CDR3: CASSPVDARSYGYTF

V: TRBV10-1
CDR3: CASGVQGQYEQYF

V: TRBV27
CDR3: CASRLGANQPQHF

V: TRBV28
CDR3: CASGLGRTGKKKGDEQYF

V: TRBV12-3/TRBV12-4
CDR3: CASSPDRGGGNTIYF

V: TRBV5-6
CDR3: CASRTGKSYEQYF

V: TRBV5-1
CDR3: CASSLGDRGAEAFF

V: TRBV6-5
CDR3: CASSYWRGHSIPNTGELFF

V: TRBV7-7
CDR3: CAGSLGGDSSSYNEQFF

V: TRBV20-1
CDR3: CSATRPLGDNEQFF

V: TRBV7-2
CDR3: CASSPGRVEYEQYF

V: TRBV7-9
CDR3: CASSSGQFSTDTQYF

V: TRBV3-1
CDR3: CASTRRSTDTQYF

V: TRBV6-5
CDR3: CASSYGPFYGYTF

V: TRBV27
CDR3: CASSPLGKPNTEAFF

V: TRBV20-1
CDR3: CSPHRTIGAEQYF

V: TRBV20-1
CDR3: CSARGLAGGSDTQYF

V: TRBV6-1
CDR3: CASMGVGRSPYEQYF

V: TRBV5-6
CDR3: CASSRVGQAETIQYF

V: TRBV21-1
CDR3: CASSRQGALRDEQFF

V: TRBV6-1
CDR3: CASSESWGQNFYEQHF

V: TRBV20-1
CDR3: CSVALAGGLNEQFF

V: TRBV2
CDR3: CASSGQGMSYGYTF

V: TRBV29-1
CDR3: CSVTGVNYGYTF

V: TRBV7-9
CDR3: CAGSQTGLAGNEQFF

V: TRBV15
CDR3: CATSRDRRETQYF

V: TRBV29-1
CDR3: CSVRSGSSYNEQFF

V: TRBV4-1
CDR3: CASSQAQAPLGSPLHF

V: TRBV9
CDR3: CASGGRTGRYEQYF

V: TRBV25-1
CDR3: CTSSANPGQGDSYGYTF

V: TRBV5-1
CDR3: CASSFLGQDSYEQYF

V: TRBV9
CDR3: CASSPGTGSPYEQYF

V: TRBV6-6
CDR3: CASSSELTGTGELFF